These 32 T cell receptor beta chains were sequenced from one sample in a study of beta chain features in type 1 diabetes. Reverse transcribing all isolated RNA meant expressed TCRB transcripts were sequenced. Generated by immunoSEQ multiplex PCR, the TCRdb table keeps only in-frame clones and is missing some. The sample includes under 950,000 clones, about a sixth seen only once; the top ten take 0.02% to 0.025%. Input material: naive CD4+ T cells from blood. These receptors were obtained from a woman under 30 in good health.

The chain recombines TRBV7-2 with TRBJ2-1; unclear D gene. Trimming removed 2 bases at V and 0 bases at J, with 8 bases between. CDR1 and CDR2 (germline): SGHTA, FQGNSA. CDR3 length: 15 amino acids. CDR3 sequence: CASSLSPISYNEQFF. The CDR3 DNA sequence: TGTGCCAGCAGCTTATCACCTATCTCCTACAATGAGCAGTTCTTC.

This clone was seen only a few times. V gene TRBV19 combines with J gene TRBJ2-2; possible D gene TRBD1, 5 bases. The CDR3 sequence is 14 residues long. The V and J ends lost 5 bases and 4 bases respectively, with 11 bases between them. The germline CDR1 and CDR2 sequences are LNHDA and SQIVND (reference sequence). This chain's CDR3 is CASSSGRGTGELFF. As DNA, the CDR3 is TGTGCCAGTAGTTCAGGGCGCGGCACCGGGGAGCTGTTTTTT.

With regard to this clone: Additional DNA sequences in this sample encode the identical CDR3. The chain employs TRBV7-8 and TRBJ2-1; TRBD2 aligns across 10 bases. CDR3 length equals 15 residues. Germline-derived CDR1 and CDR2 are SGHVS and FQNEAQ. V gave up 5 bases and J gave up 0 bases; unmatched junction bases: 1. The CDR3 is CASSPSGSSYNEQFF. The CDR3 region has the DNA TGTGCCAGCAGCCCTAGCGGGAGCTCCTACAATGAGCAGTTCTTC.

The chain joins TRBV7-3 to TRBJ2-1; TRBD2 matches at 8 bases. The V gene's germline CDR1 is SGHTA and CDR2 FQGTGA. With 5 bases clipped from V and 3 bases from J, the junction kept 6 bases outside the gene matches. The CDR3 has 15 residues. The DNA of the CDR3 is TGTGCCAGCAGCCCAGGCGGGACTAGCTACAATGAGCAGTTCTTC. Protein: CASSPGGTSYNEQFF.

This clone has just a few counts. V and J are TRBV28 and TRBJ2-3; D uncertain. Germline values: CDR1 MDHEN, CDR2 SYDVKM. Trimming removed 2 bases at V and 8 bases at J, with 8 bases between. This CDR3 is 12 amino acids long. This chain's CDR3 is CASSLMSGTQYF. DNA for the CDR3: TGTGCCAGCAGTTTAATGAGTGGTACGCAGTATTTT.

This rearrangement joins TRBV20-1 to TRBJ1-1; D unresolved. The CDR3 extends over 10 amino acids. Per the germline V gene, CDR1 is DFQATT and CDR2 is SNEGSKA (reference sequence). Trimming stripped 3 bases from V and 8 bases from J, with 7 bases between. The CDR3 reads CSARATEAFF. As DNA, the CDR3 is TGCAGTGCTAGGGCGACGGAAGCTTTCTTT.

The chain recombines TRBV7-2 with TRBJ2-5; 7 nucleotides align to TRBD2. J was trimmed by 5 bases and V by 5 bases; bases with no gene match: 8. The germline gives CDR1 SGHTA, CDR2 FQGNSA. The CDR3 consists of 14 residues. CDR3 sequence reads: CASSVQTSDETQYF. The CDR3 DNA reads as TGTGCCAGCAGCGTCCAAACTAGCGACGAGACCCAGTACTTC.

This clone was seen a few times. The chain has TRBV7-9 and TRBJ2-1, with D possibly matching TRBD2 (6 bases). This CDR3 spans 15 amino acids. Germline lookup yields CDR1 SEHNR and CDR2 FQNEAQ (reference sequence). Trimming removed 2 bases at V and 12 bases at J, with 20 bases between. CDR3 loop: CASSLMAVLGGPQFF. The CDR3 DNA follows: TGTGCCAGCAGCTTAATGGCTGTACTGGGAGGTCCGCAGTTCTTC.

The V gene is TRBV7-6, the J gene TRBJ2-1; no clear D. Germline V lookup: CDR1 SGHVS, CDR2 FNYEAQ. V gave up 5 bases and J gave up 4 bases, with 15 bases separating them. The CDR3 is 15 residues long. The CDR3 nucleotides are TGTGCCAGCAGCCCTGGCCGGGCGGTTTACAATGAGCAGTTCTTC. Amino acid sequence: CASSPGRAVYNEQFF. Complete variable domain (other parts from reference TRBV7-6 and TRBJ2-1): GAGVSQSPRYKVTKRGQDVALRCDPISGHVSLYWYRQALGQGPEFLTYFNYEAQQDKSGLPNDRFSAERPEGSISTLTIQRTEQRDSAMYRCASSPGRAVYNEQFFGPGTRLTVL.

The rearrangement joins TRBV2 to TRBJ2-3; the match to TRBD2 covers 11 bases. Trimming at V came to 3 bases and at J to 2 bases, leaving 4 bases not matched to a gene. The CDR3 is made up of 16 amino acids. Germline CDR1 SNHLY, CDR2 FYNNEI. The CDR3 is CASSESSGRVTDTQYF. CDR3 coding DNA: TGTGCCAGCAGTGAGAGTAGCGGGAGGGTCACAGATACGCAGTATTTT.

The chain employs TRBV19 and TRBJ2-7; the match to TRBD1 covers 7 bases. Germline V gene data show CDR1 as LNHDA and CDR2 as SQIVND (reference sequence). Trimming at V came to 5 bases and at J to 5 bases, leaving 12 bases not matched to a gene. CDR3 size: 15 residues. CDR3 DNA: TGTGCCAGTAGTCGCCGACAGGGTTCTCCCCACGAGCAGTACTTC. Protein: CASSRRQGSPHEQYF. Full variable domain (outside the CDR3, taken from reference TRBV19 and TRBJ2-7): DGGITQSPKYLFRKEGQNVTLSCEQNLNHDAMYWYRQDPGQGLRLIYYSQIVNDFQKGDIAEGYSVSREKKESFPLTVTSAQKNPTAFYLCASSRRQGSPHEQYFGPGTRLTVT.

The rearrangement uses TRBV27 and TRBJ1-1, with D possibly TRBD1 on 5 matching bases. V lost 3 bases and J lost 1, with 15 bases in between. The CDR3 consists of 16 residues. The germline gives CDR1 MNHEY, CDR2 SMNVEV (reference sequence). Here the CDR3 DNA reads TGTGCCAGCAGTTTTGGAGGGGTCTTACGGAACACTGAAGCTTTCTTT. Amino acids: CASSFGGVLRNTEAFF.

V is TRBV27 and J is TRBJ2-7; 8 nucleotides align to TRBD1. V was pared by 5 bases and J by 0 bases, with 12 bases of the junction left unmatched. Germline loops: CDR1 MNHEY, CDR2 SMNVEV (reference sequence). The CDR3 has 17 amino acids. CDR3 sequence reads: CASSRTGYVSSSYEQYF. CDR3 coding DNA: TGTGCCAGCAGTAGGACAGGGTATGTGTCGAGCTCCTACGAGCAGTACTTC.

This clone appeared a few times. The rearrangement links TRBV5-1 to TRBJ2-1; 10 positions agree with TRBD1. Germline CDR1 SGHRS, CDR2 YFSETQ. The ends lost 0 bases at V and 10 bases at J; junction bases unmatched: 7. The CDR3 runs 15 residues. CDR3 loop: CASSLGFGTGAEQFF. The CDR3 DNA reads as TGCGCCAGCAGCTTGGGTTTCGGGACAGGGGCCGAGCAGTTCTTC.

This clone was observed a handful of times. The chain uses TRBV29-1 and TRBJ1-2; 7 bases map to TRBD1. Germline V gene sequence: CDR1 SQVTM, CDR2 ANQGSEA. This CDR3 spans 17 amino acids. Trimming cost V 1 base and J 1 base; bases outside gene matches: 12. The CDR3 bases are TGCAGCGTTGAAGGGGGGGCCGGGACAGACCTTAACTATGGCTACACCTTC. Protein sequence: CSVEGGAGTDLNYGYTF. The variable domain in full, completed from reference TRBV29-1 and TRBJ1-2, reads SAVISQKPSRDICQRGTSLTIQCQVDSQVTMMFWYRQQPGQSLTLIATANQGSEATYESGFVIDKFPISRPNLTFSTLTVSNMSPEDSSIYLCSVEGGAGTDLNYGYTFGSGTRLTVV.

The chain has TRBV4-2 and TRBJ2-2; 9 bases line up with TRBD1. V shed 0 bases and J 7 bases; nucleotides not matched to a gene: 12. CDR1 is LGHNA and CDR2 is YNFKEQ in the germline V gene. The CDR3 loop spans 18 amino acids. CDR3 in amino acids: CASSQDLDRGLSGGELFF. The CDR3, as DNA: TGTGCCAGCAGCCAAGATCTGGACAGGGGCCTTTCGGGCGGGGAGCTGTTTTTT.

This clone was counted only a few times. The CDR3 region has the DNA TGTGCCAGCAGCTTGGAGGCCGCGCAGGGCTACACCTTC. Translating it yields CASSLEAAQGYTF. This chain joins TRBV5-4 and TRBJ1-2; D gene ambiguous. Germline CDR1 is SGHNT and CDR2 is YYREEE (reference sequence). The CDR3 is made up of 13 amino acids. V was shortened by 0 bases and J by 8 bases, with 11 bases between the two germline ends.

This clone was observed a few times. The rearrangement links TRBV4-3 to TRBJ2-1; 10 positions agree with TRBD2. The CDR3 is made up of 19 amino acids. With 0 bases clipped from V and 0 bases from J, the junction kept 8 bases outside the gene matches. In germline, CDR1 is LGHNA, CDR2 YSLEER. CDR3 sequence: CASSQDLTSGPSSYNEQFF. CDR3 DNA sequence: TGCGCCAGCAGCCAAGACCTGACTAGCGGGCCAAGCTCCTACAATGAGCAGTTCTTC.

The chain employs TRBV5-4 and TRBJ2-1; TRBD2 matches at 7 bases. V was pared by 0 bases and J by 6 bases, with 9 bases of the junction left unmatched. CDR3 length equals 16 residues. The germline V gene has CDR1 SGHNT and CDR2 YYREEE (reference sequence). CDR3 loop: CASSLEGRAGVNEQFF. Written as DNA, the CDR3 is TGTGCCAGCAGCTTGGAAGGGAGGGCCGGGGTCAATGAGCAGTTCTTC.

The J gene is TRBJ1-2, the V gene TRBV4-3, with unresolved D. CDR3 length: 14 amino acids. V lost 0 bases to trimming and J lost 1 base, with 6 bases between them. CDR1 is LGHNA, CDR2 YSLEER, per germline. The CDR3 bases are TGCGCCAGCAGCCAAGAGGGCGGTAACTATGGCTACACCTTC. It encodes CASSQEGGNYGYTF.

The chain is built from TRBV28 and TRBJ2-4; 9 nucleotides line up with TRBD1. Germline loops: CDR1 MDHEN, CDR2 SYDVKM. The V and J ends lost 6 bases and 2 bases, in that order; junction bases with no gene match: 8. This CDR3 is 16 amino acids long. The DNA of the CDR3 is TGTGCCAGCAGGACGTCCGGGACAGGGTCCAAAAACATTCAGTACTTC. Encoded protein: CASRTSGTGSKNIQYF.

The rearrangement joins TRBV27 to TRBJ1-5; D remains ambiguous. Trimming left V 2 bases short and J 7 bases short, with 9 bases between. This CDR3 region has 13 residues. CDR1 is MNHEY, CDR2 SMNVEV, per germline (reference sequence). The CDR3 protein is CASSLMVGQPQHF. The CDR3 coding sequence is TGTGCCAGCAGTTTAATGGTAGGACAGCCCCAGCATTTT.

This clone was detected a few times. This rearrangement joins TRBV6-1 to TRBJ2-3; D may be TRBD2 (6 bases). CDR1 is MNHNS and CDR2 is SASEGT in the germline V gene. The CDR3 is 15 residues long. V shed 4 bases and J shed 0 bases, with 11 bases lying between them. The CDR3 reads CASSAKGTSTDTQYF. The CDR3 nucleotides are TGTGCCAGCAGTGCAAAGGGGACTAGCACAGATACGCAGTATTTT.

This clone was seen a few times. This rearrangement joins TRBV4-1 to TRBJ1-3, with TRBD1 as a possible D gene (5 bases). CDR3 length: 19 residues. With 1 base removed from V and 0 bases from J, the gap between germline ends came to 19 bases. Germline loops: CDR1 MGHRA, CDR2 YSYEKL. The CDR3 here is CASSQVWGGRTNSGNTIYF. The CDR3 coding sequence is TGCGCCAGCAGCCAAGTCTGGGGCGGCCGAACGAACTCTGGAAACACCATATATTTT.

The V call is TRBV19, the J call TRBJ2-1, with 8 bases matching TRBD1. The CDR3 covers 15 residues. V lost 6 bases and J lost 15; bases outside the gene matches: 19. Looked up from germline, CDR1 is LNHDA and CDR2 is SQIVND (reference sequence). CDR3 loop: CASSRTGTGTLMLFF. The CDR3, as DNA: TGTGCCAGTAGCCGTACCGGGACAGGTACCCTTATGCTGTTCTTC.

The chain uses TRBV18 and TRBJ2-5, with TRBD2 matching 11 bases. Unmatched junction bases numbered 8, after V lost 2 bases and J lost 0 bases. The CDR3 length is 18 residues. The germline V gene has CDR1 KGHSH and CDR2 LQKENI. CDR3 sequence (DNA): TGTGCCAGCTCACCAGATGGGCTAGCGGGAGGAGACCAAGAGACCCAGTACTTC. It yields the protein CASSPDGLAGGDQETQYF.

Regarding this clone: This sample includes further DNA sequences coding for the same CDR3. The chain couples TRBV5-1 to TRBJ2-3; no reliable D call. Per germline, CDR1 SGHRS and CDR2 YFSETQ. Trimming removed 1 base from V and 1 base from J, with 7 bases in between. The CDR3 contains 14 residues. CDR3 amino acids: CASSLLEGTDTQYF. The CDR3 region has the DNA TGCGCCAGCAGCTTGCTCGAGGGCACAGATACGCAGTATTTT.

The V and J genes are TRBV6-5 and TRBJ1-2, with unresolved D. V was clipped by 6 bases and J by 0 bases, with 11 bases between them. The germline V gene encodes CDR1 MNHEY and CDR2 SVGAGI. CDR3 length: 14 residues. CDR3 DNA: TGTGCCAGCAGAAAAGAGACATCTAACTATGGCTACACCTTC. Residues: CASRKETSNYGYTF.

This clone turned up a few times. V gene TRBV6-1 combines with J gene TRBJ2-5; D possibly corresponds to TRBD1 (6 bases). This CDR3 is 16 amino acids long. Germline V gene data show CDR1 as MNHNS and CDR2 as SASEGT. Deletions cut 1 base from V and 4 bases from J, with 16 bases between. The chain's CDR3 is CASSEVPAGAGETQYF. The CDR3 DNA sequence: TGTGCCAGCAGTGAAGTTCCGGCAGGGGCTGGAGAGACCCAGTACTTC.

This clone was found a few times. The rearrangement uses TRBV6-5 and TRBJ2-7, with 9 bases matching TRBD1. Trimming removed 2 bases from V and 3 bases from J; junction bases left unmatched: 5. This CDR3 spans 15 amino acids. Germline-derived CDR1 and CDR2 are MNHEY and SVGAGI. The CDR3 reads CASSYGTGSIYEQYF. The CDR3 region has the DNA TGTGCCAGCAGTTACGGGACAGGGTCGATCTACGAGCAGTACTTC.

The chain combines TRBV11-2 with TRBJ2-7; 7 positions agree with TRBD1. CDR1 is SGHAT and CDR2 is FQNNGV in the germline V gene. With V trimmed by 4 bases and J by 2 bases, 11 bases remained unmatched. The length of the CDR3 is 16 residues. The CDR3 loop reads CASSSWNDRAPYEQYF. CDR3 sequence (DNA): TGTGCCAGCAGCTCCTGGAATGACAGGGCCCCCTACGAGCAGTACTTC.

This clone turned up a few times. At one end, the junction sequence differs from germline, possibly due to a read error. The CDR3 DNA reads TGTGCCAGCAGCTTACTCCCTAGCGGGAGAACATCGCCGGAATTC. It translates to CASSLLPSGRTSPEF. The rearrangement uses TRBV7-2 and TRBJ2-7; 10 bases are shared with TRBD2. CDR1 is SGHTA, CDR2 FQGNSA, per germline. The length of the CDR3 is 15 residues.